The 28 T cell receptor beta chains presented below share a single source sample, sequenced in a study of OX40 agonist ivuxolimab in advanced cancers. The repertoire was sequenced with immunoSEQ multiplex PCR; TCRdb's copy has only in-frame clones and lacks some. The sample gives 75,000 to 100,000 clones, approximately 91% of which show up once; around 0.71% is in the top ten. Specimen: CD4+ or CD8+ T cells sorted from blood, collected in a trial of the OX40 agonist ivuxolimab. Every receptor here comes from an adult with an advanced solid tumor such as melanoma, head and neck, liver or kidney cancer.

V is TRBV18 and J is TRBJ1-1; D remains unclear. V lost 4 bases to trimming and J lost 6 bases, with 15 bases between them. CDR1 is KGHSH, CDR2 LQKENI, per germline. The CDR3 consists of 14 residues. CDR3 sequence: CASSQTPGDAEAFF. CDR3 nucleotides: TGTGCCAGCTCACAAACACCGGGAGATGCTGAAGCTTTCTTT.

This clone was seen a single time. This chain links TRBV6-1 with TRBJ1-3; D not certain. Trimming took 1 base from V and 3 from J, leaving 1 base between them. Germline-derived CDR1 and CDR2 are MNHNS and SASEGT. The CDR3 is made up of 12 amino acids. The CDR3 sequence: CASSEVGNTIYF. The CDR3 DNA reads as TGTGCCAGCAGTGAAGTTGGAAACACCATATATTTT.

The V gene is TRBV10-3, the J gene TRBJ1-4; 8 nucleotides agree with TRBD1. Unmatched junction bases numbered 2, after V lost 2 bases and J lost 12 bases. The V gene's germline CDR1 is ENHRY and CDR2 SYGVKD. The CDR3 consists of 12 residues. The chain's CDR3 is CAISEGTGELFF. Here the CDR3 DNA reads TGTGCCATCAGTGAGGGGACAGGAGAACTGTTTTTT.

V gene TRBV18 combines with J gene TRBJ2-1, with TRBD2 identical over 13 bases. This CDR3 has 16 amino acids. Per the germline V gene, CDR1 is KGHSH and CDR2 is LQKENI. Trimming at V came to 3 bases and at J to 8 bases, leaving 7 bases not matched to a gene. This CDR3 is CASSPGLAGSGHEQFF. CDR3 DNA sequence: TGTGCCAGCTCACCGGGACTAGCGGGAAGTGGTCATGAGCAGTTCTTC. The full variable domain, in which reference TRBV18 and TRBJ2-1 provide the parts outside the CDR3, is NAGVMQNPRHLVRRRGQEARLRCSPMKGHSHVYWYRQLPEEGLKFMVYLQKENIIDESGMPKERFSAEFPKEGPSILRIQQVVRGDSAAYFCASSPGLAGSGHEQFFGPGTRLTVL.

This chain uses TRBV7-9 with TRBJ2-5; 9 bases are a match to TRBD1. The CDR3 totals 14 residues. Germline loops: CDR1 SEHNR, CDR2 FQNEAQ (reference sequence). V was pared by 3 bases and J by 5 bases, with 4 bases of the junction left unmatched. The CDR3 reads CASSLGTGSETQYF. The CDR3 nucleotides are TGTGCCAGCAGCTTGGGGACAGGGTCTGAGACCCAGTACTTC.

V is TRBV7-2 and J is TRBJ2-7; 7 nucleotides match TRBD1. Germline loops: CDR1 SGHTA, CDR2 FQGNSA. Trimming removed 3 bases from V and 3 bases from J; junction bases left unmatched: 8. This CDR3 contains 15 residues. CDR3 loop: CASSFSGTEVYEQYF. CDR3 DNA sequence: TGTGCCAGCAGCTTCTCCGGGACAGAAGTCTACGAGCAGTACTTC.

This clone was observed a single time. The chain combines TRBV28 with TRBJ2-7, with D possibly TRBD1 on 7 matching bases. CDR1 and CDR2 (germline): MDHEN, SYDVKM. Trimming removed 7 bases at V and 0 bases at J, with 16 bases between. This CDR3 is 15 amino acids long. The CDR3 loop reads CASMTTGRSSYEQYF. The CDR3 DNA reads TGTGCCAGCATGACGACAGGGAGGAGCTCCTACGAGCAGTACTTC.

The V gene is TRBV5-1, the J gene TRBJ2-1, with 7 positions matching TRBD2. V shed 7 bases and J 7 bases; nucleotides not matched to a gene: 14. The CDR3 length is 15 residues. Germline V gene data show CDR1 as SGHRS and CDR2 as YFSETQ. CDR3 bases: TGCGCCAGCGCCCGTTTATCGGGGGAGGGGAATGAGCAGTTCTTC. It translates to CASARLSGEGNEQFF. Using reference TRBV5-1 and TRBJ2-1 for the parts outside the CDR3, the full variable domain is KAGVTQTPRYLIKTRGQQVTLSCSPISGHRSVSWYQQTPGQGLQFLFEYFSETQRNKGNFPGRFSGRQFSNSRSEMNVSTLELGDSALYLCASARLSGEGNEQFFGPGTRLTVL.

CDR3 in DNA: TGTGCCAGCAGCGCGGGACTAGCGGGGGAGACCCAGTACTTC. Encoded protein: CASSAGLAGETQYF. This sequence joins TRBV9 and TRBJ2-5; TRBD2 matches 13 bases. Germline-derived CDR1 and CDR2 are SGDLS and YYNGEE. V shed 3 bases, J shed 5 bases, and the junction held 1 base outside the gene matches. The CDR3 is 14 residues long.

V and J are TRBV9 and TRBJ1-5, with unresolved D. The CDR3 sequence is 11 residues long. Germline V gives CDR1 SGDLS, CDR2 YYNGEE. V was clipped by 0 bases and J by 6 bases, with 1 base between them. CDR3 in amino acids: CASSVGQPQHF. In nucleotides, the CDR3 is TGTGCCAGCAGCGTAGGTCAGCCCCAGCATTTT.

The rearrangement joins TRBV5-4 to TRBJ1-2; D is unresolved. The CDR3 loop spans 12 amino acids. Germline V gene data show CDR1 as SGHNT and CDR2 as YYREEE (reference sequence). The ends were cut back, 4 bases at V and 0 bases at J, with 4 bases in the middle. This CDR3 is CASSLPNYGYTF. The CDR3 region has the DNA TGTGCCAGCAGCCTCCCTAACTATGGCTACACCTTC.

V gene TRBV7-9 combines with J gene TRBJ2-3; either TRBD1 or TRBD2 may supply D (5 bases each). The CDR3 has 15 amino acids. Germline assignment: CDR1 SEHNR and CDR2 FQNEAQ (reference sequence). V lost 4 bases and J lost 2, with 13 bases in between. This chain's CDR3 is CASSSGPAVTDTQYF. In DNA, the CDR3 is TGTGCCAGCAGCTCGGGACCAGCCGTCACAGATACGCAGTATTTT.

This clone showed up just a few times. The chain joins TRBV18 to TRBJ1-6, with 7 bases identical to TRBD1. Germline V CDR1 and CDR2: KGHSH, LQKENI. J lost 8 bases, V lost 2 bases, and 9 bases had no gene match. The CDR3 covers 16 residues. The CDR3 region is CASSPNTGTADSPLHF. DNA for the CDR3: TGTGCCAGCTCACCAAACACCGGGACAGCGGATTCACCCCTCCACTTT. Drawing the rest from reference TRBV18 and TRBJ1-6, the complete variable domain is NAGVMQNPRHLVRRRGQEARLRCSPMKGHSHVYWYRQLPEEGLKFMVYLQKENIIDESGMPKERFSAEFPKEGPSILRIQQVVRGDSAAYFCASSPNTGTADSPLHFGNGTRLTVT.

V is TRBV4-3 and J is TRBJ2-5; D may be TRBD2 (5 bases). Trimming removed 2 bases at V and 9 bases at J, with 13 bases between. This CDR3 has 13 amino acids. CDR1 and CDR2 (germline): LGHNA, YSLEER. CDR3 in DNA: TGCGCCAGCAGCCAAACTGGAGCGGATCCCCAGTACTTC. The encoded protein is CASSQTGADPQYF.

The CDR3 spells CASSDALPTHEQFF. The CDR3 coding sequence is TGTGCCAGCAGTGACGCCCTACCTACGCATGAGCAGTTCTTC. The gene calls are TRBV2 and TRBJ2-1; D is undetermined. The V and J ends lost 3 bases and 8 bases respectively, with 14 bases between them. The germline V gene encodes CDR1 SNHLY and CDR2 FYNNEI. The CDR3 is 14 amino acids. The variable domain in full, completed from reference TRBV2 and TRBJ2-1, reads EPEVTQTPSHQVTQMGQEVILRCVPISNHLYFYWYRQILGQKVEFLVSFYNNEISEKSEIFDDQFSVERPDGSNFTLKIRSTKLEDSAMYFCASSDALPTHEQFFGPGTRLTVL.

The chain has TRBV29-1 and TRBJ2-1; D is unclear. The ends were cut back, 4 bases at V and 6 bases at J, with 16 bases in the middle. Germline V CDR1 and CDR2: SQVTM, ANQGSEA. The CDR3 extends over 14 amino acids. CDR3 protein: CSVGEAPHLNEQFF. The CDR3 bases are TGCAGCGTTGGAGAGGCCCCACACCTCAATGAGCAGTTCTTC.

This clone was observed a handful of times. The CDR3 coding sequence is TGTGCCAGTAGTATGGGGGTAGGTCAGCCCCAGCATTTT. Encoded protein: CASSMGVGQPQHF. The chain links TRBV19 to TRBJ1-5, with D perhaps TRBD1 (5 bases). Trimming removed 3 bases at V and 6 bases at J, with 9 bases between. Germline V gives CDR1 LNHDA, CDR2 SQIVND (reference sequence). The CDR3 totals 13 residues.

The rearrangement uses TRBV10-3 and TRBJ2-7; TRBD2 aligns across 16 bases. Germline CDR1 reads ENHRY; CDR2 reads SYGVKD. V was pared by 6 bases and J by 1 base, with 12 bases of the junction left unmatched. This CDR3 spans 19 amino acids. The CDR3 is CAIRGSAGTSGRGSYEQYF. The CDR3 DNA sequence: TGTGCCATCAGGGGCAGTGCAGGGACTAGCGGGAGGGGGTCCTACGAGCAGTACTTC.

CDR3 bases: TGTGCCATCAGGGAACTAGGCGGGACAGGGGGTTTTAATTCACCCCTCCACTTT. As protein: CAIRELGGTGGFNSPLHF. V and J are TRBV28 and TRBJ1-6, with 11 positions matching TRBD1. Germline loops: CDR1 MDHEN, CDR2 SYDVKM. This CDR3 comprises 18 residues. V trimming: 10 bases; J trimming: 6 bases; junction bases outside the gene matches: 17.

As DNA, the CDR3 is TGTGCCAGCAATACCAGGGGGCGCGGTTCCGGGGAGCTGTTTTTT. This gives the protein CASNTRGRGSGELFF. V is TRBV28 and J is TRBJ2-2; 8 bases are a match to TRBD1. Germline assignment: CDR1 MDHEN and CDR2 SYDVKM. The CDR3 loop spans 15 amino acids. With V trimmed by 7 bases and J by 6 bases, 10 bases remained unmatched.

This clone was seen only once. The V gene is TRBV30, the J gene TRBJ1-5, with a tentative D call TRBD1 (5 bases). Germline V gene sequence: CDR1 GTSNPN, CDR2 SVGIG (reference sequence). Trimming cost V 2 bases and J 7 bases, with 21 bases left between them. This CDR3 comprises 16 residues. The CDR3 spells CAWSTTNGAGQQPQHF. The CDR3 nucleotides read TGTGCCTGGAGTACAACTAACGGGGCAGGGCAACAGCCCCAGCATTTT.

CDR3 protein: CASSSRRGSGGTRVGADTQYF. In DNA form, the CDR3 reads TGCGCCAGCAGCTCAAGACGAGGTAGCGGGGGGACCCGAGTGGGCGCAGATACGCAGTATTTT. This chain uses TRBV4-1 with TRBJ2-3, with TRBD2 matching 10 bases. In germline, CDR1 is MGHRA, CDR2 YSYEKL. With 5 bases clipped from V and 4 bases from J, the junction kept 24 bases outside the gene matches. The CDR3 contains 21 residues.

The gene calls are TRBV5-1 and TRBJ2-2; possibly TRBD1 for D (5 bases). The CDR3 runs to 14 residues. The germline gives CDR1 SGHRS, CDR2 YFSETQ. The V end lost 5 bases, the J end lost 4 bases, and 12 bases lay between the germline ends. CDR3 sequence (DNA): TGCGCCAGCAGGGTGGGGCTCATCACCGGGGAGCTGTTTTTT. Protein sequence: CASRVGLITGELFF.

The genes are TRBV7-2 and TRBJ2-7; 12 nucleotides match TRBD2. Germline V lookup: CDR1 SGHTA, CDR2 FQGNSA. Unmatched junction bases numbered 11, after V lost 5 bases and J lost 6 bases. This CDR3 comprises 16 residues. The CDR3 DNA reads TGTGCCAGCAGCCACGGAGGACTAGCGGGATTAGGCGAGCAGTACTTC. Its translation: CASSHGGLAGLGEQYF.

The rearrangement joins TRBV28 to TRBJ1-1, with a possible D match to TRBD1 (6 bases). The V gene lost 4 bases and the J gene lost 1 base, with 13 bases spanning the gap. The CDR3 is 15 residues long. From germline, CDR1 is MDHEN and CDR2 SYDVKM. CDR3 in amino acids: CASSSPARGNTEAFF. The CDR3 region has the DNA TGTGCCAGCAGTTCCCCGGCCAGGGGGAACACTGAAGCTTTCTTT.

The CDR3: CASSVAPGSSYNEQFF. For the CDR3, the DNA is TGTGCCAGCAGCGTAGCTCCGGGAAGCTCCTACAATGAGCAGTTCTTC. The rearrangement joins TRBV9 to TRBJ2-1; the D gene is possibly TRBD2 (5 bases). V was shortened by 0 bases and J by 0 bases, with 10 bases between the two germline ends. The CDR3 runs 16 residues. Germline V gene sequence: CDR1 SGDLS, CDR2 YYNGEE.

The chain uses TRBV5-8 and TRBJ1-2; D gene unclear. Between the trimmed V and J ends, which lost 4 bases and 8 bases, there was a span of 12 bases. The length of the CDR3 is 12 residues. Germline V CDR1 and CDR2: SGHTS, YDEGEE. The CDR3, as DNA: TGTGCCAGCAGCACATGGGAAGGCGGCTACACCTTC. Encoded protein: CASSTWEGGYTF.

This chain uses TRBV7-2 with TRBJ1-3; unclear D gene. V was pared by 5 bases and J by 2 bases, with 10 bases between. Germline V gene data show CDR1 as SGHTA and CDR2 as FQGNSA. CDR3 length equals 14 residues. CDR3 residues: CASSLGNTGNTIYF. For the CDR3, the DNA is TGTGCCAGCAGCCTAGGAAACACTGGAAACACCATATATTTT. Full variable domain (remainder filled in from reference TRBV7-2 and TRBJ1-3): GAGVSQSPSNKVTEKGKDVELRCDPISGHTALYWYRQSLGQGLEFLIYFQGNSAPDKSGLPSDRFSAERTGGSVSTLTIQRTQQEDSAVYLCASSLGNTGNTIYFGEGSWLTVV.